This T cell receptor beta chain appears in the sequencing data of a study of beta chain features in type 1 diabetes. This clone has just a few counts. The antigen is not known. Expressed TCRB transcripts were sequenced because the entire RNA isolate underwent reverse transcription. Here immunoSEQ multiplex PCR was the method, and the copy in TCRdb shows in-frame clones only, minus some. The sample lists hundreds of thousands of clones; around 12% were seen once. Study-wide results and caveats: In every one of the four CD4+ subsets, TCRB CDR3s were moderately but significantly shorter in Type 1 diabetes patients.

This CDR3 contains 13 residues. Trimming cost V 8 bases and J 3 bases, with 14 bases left between them. Germline V gene lookup returns CDR1 SEHNR and CDR2 FQNEAQ (reference sequence). The sequence was obtained from a woman aged 18-29 years with type 1 diabetes. The sequenced sample consisted of naive CD4+ T cells from blood. The chain recombines TRBV7-9 with TRBJ2-7, with D uncertain. CDR3 nucleotides: TGTGCCAGCGACACAGAAATTGACTACGAGCAGTACTTC. Its translation: CASDTEIDYEQYF.